This T cell receptor (beta chain) is from a study of blood T cell repertoires in COVID-19. Across the whole study: Collection of acute and convalescent COVID-19 samples took place in the United States, Italy and Spain. T cells, B-cell-depleted T cells, or PBMCs supplied cDNA or gDNA.

Germline V lookup: CDR1 KGHDR, CDR2 SFDVKD. Trimming took 5 bases from V and 4 from J, leaving 15 bases between them. The CDR3 spans 15 residues. Method: immunoSEQ multiplex PCR; TCRdb's copy keeps in-frame clones and lacks some. The table includes around 200,000 clones, just under 90% detected once. Sequencing was done on a sample of peripheral blood. The chain uses TRBV24-1 and TRBJ2-3; a weak D match, TRBD2 (7 bases). This sequence was found in a man aged 55 to 70 who had recovered from COVID-19. CDR3 region: CATSGRQAGADTQYF. Here the CDR3 DNA reads TGTGCCACCAGTGGGAGACAGGCGGGAGCAGATACGCAGTATTTT.